One and the same sample provided the 32 T cell receptor beta chains below, sequenced in a study of tumor-infiltrating lymphocytes in oesophageal squamous cell carcinoma. Each CDR3 protein gets one entry after TCRdb re-called the PCR reads with MiXCR. The table records over 15,000 distinct CDR3 sequences, around 43% of them present only once. The sample consisted of normal esophageal tissue next to the tumor. These receptors all stem from a female donor with esophageal squamous cell carcinoma.

This clonotype was seen many times. The chain employs TRBV6-1 and TRBJ1-3; TRBD1 agrees at 8 bases. The germline V gene encodes CDR1 MNHNS and CDR2 SASEGT. J gave up 0 bases and V 7 bases, and 5 bases lay outside the gene matches. The CDR3 consists of 15 residues. The CDR3 sequence is CASTTGGFSGNTIYF. The CDR3 nucleotides read TGTGCCAGCACTACAGGGGGATTCTCTGGAAACACCATATATTTT.

CDR3 loop: CASSLQGTSGNRGNEQFF. CDR3 in DNA: TGTGCCAGCAGCTTACAGGGGACTAGCGGGAACAGGGGCAATGAGCAGTTCTTC. V gene TRBV7-9 combines with J gene TRBJ2-1, with 13 bases identical to TRBD2. V dropped 2 bases and J dropped 6; count of bases not matched to a gene: 10. Germline V gives CDR1 SEHNR, CDR2 FQNEAQ (reference sequence). CDR3 length: 18 residues.

This clonotype was observed a handful of times. This rearrangement joins TRBV11-3 to TRBJ2-3; 9 nucleotides agree with TRBD1. CDR3 length equals 14 residues. The trim removed 3 bases at V and 4 bases at J, leaving 2 bases unmatched. The germline gives CDR1 SGHNT, CDR2 YENEEA. CDR3 residues: CASSLGTGPDTQYF. The CDR3 region has the DNA TGTGCCAGCAGCTTGGGGACAGGGCCAGATACGCAGTATTTT.

Many counts were recorded for this clonotype. The chain has TRBV7-8 and TRBJ2-1; 8 nucleotides match TRBD2. The better agreement between TRBJ2-7 and the DNA end casts doubt on the J call. Germline V lookup: CDR1 SGHVS, CDR2 FQNEAQ. The CDR3 contains 17 residues. For the CDR3, the DNA is TGTGCCAGCAGCCCTTGGTCGGGGGGGAGCTCCTACAATGAGCAGTACTTC. Protein product: CASSPWSGGSSYNEQYF.

The rearrangement joins TRBV6-2 or TRBV6-3 to TRBJ2-7; tentative D call: TRBD2 (5 bases). CDR3 size: 12 residues. Germline V gives CDR1 MNHEY, CDR2 SVGEGT. V lost 8 bases and J 3 bases, leaving 11 bases between the germline ends. CDR3 protein: CASSLGGYEQYF. DNA for the CDR3: TGTGCCAGCTCCCTTGGAGGCTACGAGCAGTACTTC.

Worth noting for this clonotype: No conserved phenylalanine or tryptophan is present at the end of the CDR3, so a read error is the likely explanation. This rearrangement joins TRBV7-2 to TRBJ2-7; 10 bases agree with TRBD2. The end of the DNA aligns better with TRBJ2-1, so the J call may be wrong. The CDR3 is made up of 15 amino acids. Germline CDR1 and CDR2: SGHTA and FQGNSA. Here the CDR3 reads CASSVTSGVNNEQFC. In DNA form, the CDR3 reads TGTGCCAGCAGCGTCACTAGCGGGGTTAACAATGAGCAGTTCTGT.

A single count supports this clonotype. The conserved final phenylalanine or tryptophan is absent from the CDR3, which likely points to a read error. The DNA is omitted, as the CDR3 cannot be located on it reliably, and the CDR3 follows TCRdb's listing. This rearrangement joins TRBV19 to TRBJ2-1. The germline V gene encodes CDR1 LNHDA and CDR2 SQIVND (reference sequence). Both ends counted, the CDR3 spans 15 residues. The CDR3 loop is CASSIFLDYGYTFGS.

This rearrangement joins TRBV7-6 to TRBJ2-3; the D is unclear. There are 14 residues in the CDR3. Germline V gives CDR1 SGHVS, CDR2 FNYEAQ. The V and J ends lost 2 bases and 2 bases respectively, with 8 bases between them. CDR3 sequence reads: CASSLTRPTDTQYF. The CDR3 DNA is TGTGCCAGCAGCTTAACCAGACCCACAGATACGCAGTATTTT.

In regard to this clonotype: The missing conserved phenylalanine or tryptophan at the end of this CDR3 makes a read error likely. The DNA is left out, because the CDR3 cannot be placed on it with certainty; the CDR3 is given as TCRdb lists it. V gene TRBV5-1 combines with J gene TRBJ2-4. CDR1 and CDR2 (germline): SGHRS, YFSETQ. From its first to its last residue, the CDR3 has 9 amino acids. This CDR3 is CASSRLTQQ.

The table lists this clonotype with many counts. The rearrangement uses TRBV2 and TRBJ2-1; D unresolved. The CDR3 is 16 amino acids. Germline V gene data show CDR1 as SNHLY and CDR2 as FYNNEI. Trimming took off 1 base at V and 0 bases at J, with 10 bases between the two ends. The CDR3 nucleotides are TGTGCCAGCAGTGAAGTAGGGCCCAGCTCCTACAATGAGCAGTTCTTC. Encoded protein: CASSEVGPSSYNEQFF.

The table lists this clonotype with a count of one. At one of its ends the junction is not consistent with the germline gene, which may arise from a read error. J is TRBJ2-4 and V is TRBV7-6, with 9 bases fitting TRBD1. The J call may be incorrect, as the DNA end agrees better with TRBJ2-1. Germline assignment: CDR1 SGHVS and CDR2 FNYEAQ. The CDR3 extends over 15 amino acids. The CDR3 region has the DNA TGTGCTAGCAGCCCGTTACAGGGGGCAGGGGGGACCCAGTTCTTC. Its protein product is CASSPLQGAGGTQFF.

In this sample, this clonotype turned up many times. The chain has TRBV4-1 and TRBJ2-6; TRBD1 matches at 9 bases. V was pared by 2 bases and J by 2 bases, with 16 bases of the junction left unmatched. Germline CDR1 and CDR2: MGHRA and YSYEKL. The CDR3 is 21 residues long. In DNA, the CDR3 is TGCGCCAGCAGCCAACCCAAATCCGGGACAGGGTTAATGGCTGGGGCCAACGTCCTGACTTTC. This translates into CASSQPKSGTGLMAGANVLTF.

This clonotype was recorded many times. CDR3 sequence: CASSLKGDNQPQHF. The CDR3 bases are TGTGCCAGCAGCTTAAAGGGGGACAATCAGCCCCAGCATTTT. The V and J genes are TRBV11-3 and TRBJ1-5; D is perhaps TRBD1 (6 bases). Trimming shortened V by 2 bases and J by 3 bases, and 8 bases separated the two germline ends. Germline assignment: CDR1 SGHNT and CDR2 YENEEA. The CDR3 runs to 14 residues.

The chain carries TRBV7-6 and TRBJ2-7, with TRBD2 matching over 11 bases. The end of the DNA is better explained by TRBJ2-1, so the J call may be wrong. This CDR3 has 23 amino acids. CDR1 and CDR2 from the germline V gene are SGHVS and FNYEAQ. CDR3 sequence (DNA): TGTGCCAGCAGCCCCCCTCGACAGGGTTTAGCGGGAGGGCCGGTCTTAGCCTACAATGAGCAGTTCTTC. Protein product: CASSPPRQGLAGGPVLAYNEQFF.

The chain joins TRBV6-1 to TRBJ2-3, with 7 bases lining up with TRBD1. CDR1 and CDR2 (germline): MNHNS, SASEGT. The CDR3 is made up of 15 amino acids. The V and J ends lost 2 bases and 1 base, in that order; junction bases with no gene match: 3. Here the CDR3 reads CASSELQGRTDTQYF. DNA of the CDR3: TGTGCCAGCAGTGAACTACAGGGGCGCACAGATACGCAGTATTTT.

Turning to this clonotype: Sequence at one end of the junction differs from germline and may be a read error. V and J are TRBV5-3 and TRBJ2-4, with 11 bases fitting TRBD2. TRBV5-3 falls under the ORF class, with uncertain function. The CDR3 extends over 16 amino acids. The CDR3 DNA reads TGTGCCAGCAGCTATCAACTAGCGGGGGTCTACAATGAGCAGTACTTC. Translated: CASSYQLAGVYNEQYF.

This clonotype was counted at least ten times. The junction departs from germline at one end; a sequencing error may be responsible. The chain joins TRBV20-1 to TRBJ2-7; perhaps TRBD1 as D (6 bases). This CDR3 is built from 15 residues. Per germline, CDR1 DFQATT and CDR2 SNEGSKA (reference sequence). In DNA form, the CDR3 reads TGCAGTGCCCAGAGGGTCGAACAACAGGGATCACCCCTCCACTTC. Translating it yields CSAQRVEQQGSPLHF.

The rearrangement uses TRBV7-6 and TRBJ2-2, with TRBD2 matching 11 bases. CDR3 size: 15 residues. CDR1 SGHVS and CDR2 FNYEAQ come from the germline V gene. Trimming removed 3 bases from V and 9 bases from J; junction bases left unmatched: 6. The CDR3 spells CASSLQSSGRRELFF. The CDR3 DNA is TGTGCCAGCAGCTTGCAGTCTAGCGGGAGGAGGGAGCTGTTTTTT. Full variable domain (remainder filled in from reference TRBV7-6 and TRBJ2-2): GAGVSQSPRYKVTKRGQDVALRCDPISGHVSLYWYRQALGQGPEFLTYFNYEAQQDKSGLPNDRFSAERPEGSISTLTIQRTEQRDSAMYRCASSLQSSGRRELFFGEGSRLTVL.

This clonotype was seen more than once but under ten times. The chain links TRBV7-2 to TRBJ2-7; 13 nucleotides match TRBD2. Per the germline V gene, CDR1 is SGHTA and CDR2 is FQGNSA. V lost 5 bases and J lost 7; bases outside the gene matches: 14. CDR3 size: 17 residues. The CDR3 protein is CASSPRTSGSFGNEQYF. DNA for the CDR3: TGTGCCAGCAGCCCCCGGACTAGCGGGAGTTTTGGCAATGAGCAGTACTTC.

In this sample, this clonotype turned up once. The chain joins TRBV28 to TRBJ2-1; D gene unclear. Trimming shortened V by 6 bases and J by 7 bases, and 16 bases separated the two germline ends. Germline V gives CDR1 MDHEN, CDR2 SYDVKM. The CDR3 sequence is 14 residues long. The CDR3 DNA sequence: TGTGCCAGCAGGAGAATAGTCCGTGGGAATGAGCAGTTCTTC. Translating it yields CASRRIVRGNEQFF.

This chain connects TRBV6-5 to TRBJ2-5; D not resolved. The assigned J gene may be wrong: the sequence end matches TRBJ2-7 better. In germline, CDR1 is MNHEY, CDR2 SVGAGI. This CDR3 is built from 13 residues. The CDR3 region has the DNA TGTGCCAGCAGTTACTCGATAAGCAACGAGCAGTACTTC. As protein: CASSYSISNEQYF.

This clonotype was recorded at least ten times. The chain employs TRBV25-1 and TRBJ1-4; perhaps TRBD1 as D (5 bases). CDR1 is MGHDK and CDR2 is SYGVNS in the germline V gene. The CDR3 is 14 residues long. V lost 4 bases to trimming and J lost 7 bases, with 13 bases between them. The CDR3 coding sequence is TGTGCCAGCAGTGTAGGAGGGGAGGGTGAAAAACTGTTTTTT. Translated, it gives CASSVGGEGEKLFF.

This chain uses TRBV7-2 with TRBJ2-1; 11 bases fit TRBD2. From germline, CDR1 is SGHTA and CDR2 FQGNSA. V was clipped by 4 bases and J by 3 bases; unmatched bases: 8. This CDR3 contains 17 residues. CDR3 DNA sequence: TGTGCCAGCAGCTCCTTGGAGGGACTAGCGGTCTACAATGAGCAGTTCTTC. It yields the protein CASSSLEGLAVYNEQFF.

The chain has TRBV7-6 and TRBJ2-3, with unresolved D. This CDR3 comprises 13 residues. V was pared by 1 base and J by 4 bases, with 6 bases between. Germline V gene data show CDR1 as SGHVS and CDR2 as FNYEAQ. In DNA form, the CDR3 reads TGTGCCAGCAGCTTAGAGTATCCAGATACGCAGTATTTT. This encodes CASSLEYPDTQYF.

The rearrangement uses TRBV6-1 and TRBJ2-7; D uncertain. The CDR3 totals 13 residues. CDR1 MNHNS and CDR2 SASEGT come from the germline V gene. V was cut by 6 bases and J by 3 bases, with 12 bases left in between. The CDR3 sequence: CASRPDGSYEQYF. The CDR3 DNA sequence: TGTGCCAGCAGACCCGACGGCAGCTACGAGCAGTACTTC.

The chain is built from TRBV7-8 and TRBJ1-1; no reliable D call. V lost 1 base and J lost 1, with 7 bases in between. The germline CDR1 and CDR2 sequences are SGHVS and FQNEAQ. This CDR3 is 14 amino acids long. The CDR3 DNA follows: TGTGCCAGCAGCTTAGTTGGAGGGAACACTGAAGCTTTCTTT. Its translation is CASSLVGGNTEAFF.

The chain links TRBV10-2 to TRBJ2-2; 15 nucleotides align to TRBD2. CDR1 WSHSY and CDR2 SAAADI come from the germline V gene. The V and J ends lost 6 bases and 1 base, in that order; junction bases with no gene match: 9. This CDR3 has 19 residues. CDR3 sequence (DNA): TGCGCCAGCAGAACCTCCGGGACTAGCGGGGGGCGGAACACCGGGGAGCTGTTTTTT. It yields the protein CASRTSGTSGGRNTGELFF.

This clonotype was seen repeatedly, ten times or more. This sequence joins TRBV12-3 or TRBV12-4 and TRBJ1-2; D gene uncertain. V was pared by 1 base and J by 1 base, with 7 bases between. The CDR3 loop spans 14 amino acids. CDR3 DNA: TGTGCCAGCAGTTTAGGGCAGATTAACTATGGCTACACCTTC. Protein sequence: CASSLGQINYGYTF.

As DNA, the CDR3 is TGTGCCAGCTCACCATTTGGGACCCAAGGGGGTTCACCCCTCCACTTT. Translated: CASSPFGTQGGSPLHF. The chain employs TRBV18 and TRBJ1-6, with D tentatively TRBD1 (6 bases). The CDR3 covers 16 residues. Germline assignment: CDR1 KGHSH and CDR2 LQKENI. Trimming cost V 2 bases and J 9 bases, with 17 bases left between them.

This clonotype was counted ten times or more. The V gene is TRBV28, the J gene TRBJ1-5, with D tentatively TRBD1 (5 bases). The CDR3 has 15 residues. The germline CDR1 and CDR2 sequences are MDHEN and SYDVKM. The V end was cut by 5 bases, the J end by 9 bases, with 20 bases between. The CDR3, as DNA: TGTGCCAGCAGTCCCCCCGGGGGAACAACTGGGCCCCAGCATTTT. Protein product: CASSPPGGTTGPQHF. The full variable domain, with the rest looked up from reference TRBV28 and TRBJ1-5, is DVKVTQSSRYLVKRTGEKVFLECVQDMDHENMFWYRQDPGLGLRLIYFSYDVKMKEKGDIPEGYSVSREKKERFSLILESASTNQTSMYLCASSPPGGTTGPQHFGDGTRLSIL.

The V call is TRBV12-3 or TRBV12-4, the J call TRBJ2-7; no firm D call. The CDR3 spans 14 residues. Trimming removed 3 bases at V and 5 bases at J, with 14 bases between. CDR3 amino acids: CASSFLVVRNEQYF. The CDR3 region has the DNA TGTGCCAGCAGTTTCCTAGTGGTGCGGAACGAGCAGTACTTC.

This rearrangement joins TRBV5-6 to TRBJ1-1, with TRBD1 matching over 10 bases. The CDR3 length is 19 residues. The V segment lost 1 base and the J segment 5 bases; nucleotides outside the gene matches: 17. Germline V gives CDR1 SGHDT, CDR2 YYEEEE. DNA for the CDR3: TGTGCCAGCAGCTTGATGCTTAGCGGGACAGGGGTCGGTGGGACTGAAGCTTTCTTT. This codes for CASSLMLSGTGVGGTEAFF.